The 29 T cell receptor beta chains reported below all come from one sample, sequenced in a study of cytomegalovirus exposure and HLA in healthy donors. Sequencing was performed with immunoSEQ multiplex PCR; in TCRdb, only in-frame clones are kept and a portion is missing. Of around 70,000 clones listed, approximately 95% are singletons. The sample consisted of PBMCs. The receptors shown here come from a man between 18 and 35 years old in good health and CMV-seronegative.

This clone was observed a few times. The rearrangement uses TRBV20-1 and TRBJ1-1; D uncertain. CDR1 and CDR2 from the germline V gene are DFQATT and SNEGSKA (reference sequence). This CDR3 is 11 amino acids long. Trimming cost V 6 bases and J 1 base, with 6 bases left between them. The CDR3 DNA is TGCAGTGCAGTGAGGAACACTGAAGCTTTCTTT. Translated: CSAVRNTEAFF.

This clone was recorded only once. The V and J genes are TRBV11-1 and TRBJ2-7; weak D call: TRBD1 (6 bases). This CDR3 region has 17 residues. Germline assignment: CDR1 SGHAT and CDR2 FQDESV (reference sequence). Between the trimmed V and J ends, which lost 1 base and 0 bases, there was a span of 16 bases. Here the CDR3 reads CASSLVSRDIDSYEQYF. CDR3 nucleotide sequence: TGTGCCAGCAGCTTAGTGTCCCGGGACATTGACTCCTACGAGCAGTACTTC.

The count of this clone is one. V is TRBV5-6 and J is TRBJ2-3; D is unclear. The germline V gene has CDR1 SGHDT and CDR2 YYEEEE. This CDR3 comprises 15 residues. The V end was cut by 1 base, the J end by 1 base, with 10 bases between. The CDR3 DNA follows: TGTGCCAGCAGCTTGCGGGTCGGTGGCACAGATACGCAGTATTTT. Translation: CASSLRVGGTDTQYF.

This chain connects TRBV7-3 to TRBJ2-1; TRBD2 matches at 9 bases. The CDR3 totals 15 residues. CDR1 is SGHTA, CDR2 FQGTGA, per germline. V was clipped by 0 bases and J by 8 bases; unmatched bases: 5. The CDR3 loop reads CASSLTGGGADEQFF. Here the CDR3 DNA reads TGTGCCAGCAGCTTAACGGGCGGGGGGGCAGATGAGCAGTTCTTC.

The CDR3 protein is CASSQVEAYSNTGELFF. CDR3 DNA: TGTGCCAGCAGCCAAGTAGAAGCCTACTCGAACACCGGGGAGCTGTTTTTT. V gene TRBV14 combines with J gene TRBJ2-2; D is undetermined. V was clipped by 1 base and J by 0 bases, with 12 bases between them. CDR1 is SGHDN and CDR2 is FVKESK in the germline V gene. This CDR3 comprises 17 residues. The complete variable domain, with remaining parts taken from reference TRBV14 and TRBJ2-2, reads EAGVTQFPSHSVIEKGQTVTLRCDPISGHDNLYWYRRVMGKEIKFLLHFVKESKQDESGMPNNRFLAERTGGTYSTLKVQPAELEDSGVYFCASSQVEAYSNTGELFFGEGSRLTVL.

CDR3 sequence (DNA): TGTGCCAGAAGCTTGCCCGGACAGGAGGAAGCTTTCTTT. This sequence encodes CARSLPGQEEAFF. The rearrangement links TRBV7-5 to TRBJ1-1; no DNA check was done on the table's D call, TRBD1. TRBV7-5 is given as a pseudogene. The CDR3 spans 13 residues.

This sequence joins TRBV21-1 and TRBJ2-2; the table's D call TRBD1 went unverified against the DNA. TRBV21-1 has pseudogene status. CDR3 size: 18 residues. CDR3 nucleotides: TGTGCCAGCAGCAAAGCGCTTTGGGACAGGGGTCCCACCGGGGAGCTGTTTTTT. Translating it yields CASSKALWDRGPTGELFF.

The chain uses TRBV5-8 and TRBJ2-7; 9 bases line up with TRBD1. CDR3 size: 13 residues. After removal of 2 bases from V and 7 bases from J, the junction contained 4 bases not matched to a gene. Germline lookup yields CDR1 SGHTS and CDR2 YDEGEE. The CDR3 DNA sequence: TGTGCCAGCAGCTTACAGGGGGCTAGGGAGCAGTACTTC. Protein sequence: CASSLQGAREQYF.

The chain carries TRBV2 and TRBJ1-5, with D possibly being TRBD1 (6 bases). Trimming left V 8 bases short and J 3 bases short, with 20 bases between. The CDR3 extends over 16 amino acids. CDR1 SNHLY and CDR2 FYNNEI come from the germline V gene. CDR3 sequence (DNA): TGTGCCAGCGCTATCCTCAGGGGTCTAGACAATCAGCCCCAGCATTTT. As protein: CASAILRGLDNQPQHF.

The chain combines TRBV5-5 with TRBJ2-7, with 7 bases matching TRBD2. J lost 3 bases, V lost 3 bases, and 6 bases had no gene match. Germline values: CDR1 SGHKS, CDR2 YYEKEE (reference sequence). This CDR3 spans 14 amino acids. Written as DNA, the CDR3 is TGTGCCAGCAGCTCGGGGACGGGGGGCTACGAGCAGTACTTC. Its protein product is CASSSGTGGYEQYF.

The chain uses TRBV27 and TRBJ2-7, with 8 bases lining up with TRBD1. CDR1 MNHEY and CDR2 SMNVEV come from the germline V gene (reference sequence). Germline trimming cut 7 bases from V and 6 bases from J; bases unmatched to any gene: 5. The length of the CDR3 is 12 residues. This CDR3 is CASTPQGGEQYF. The CDR3 DNA reads as TGTGCCAGCACGCCACAGGGGGGCGAGCAGTACTTC.

V gene TRBV27 combines with J gene TRBJ2-1; D is ambiguous. V lost 8 bases and J 8 bases, leaving 16 bases between the germline ends. Per the germline V gene, CDR1 is MNHEY and CDR2 is SMNVEV (reference sequence). The CDR3 is 13 residues long. In DNA, the CDR3 is TGTGCCAGCCGGTTGTCAGGCACATATGAGCAGTTCTTC. It yields the protein CASRLSGTYEQFF.

The genes are TRBV5-4 and TRBJ2-7; 7 nucleotides align to TRBD2. The J segment lost 2 bases and the V segment lost 4 bases, leaving 12 bases of the junction unmatched. In germline, CDR1 is SGHNT, CDR2 YYREEE (reference sequence). The CDR3 spans 16 residues. CDR3 in DNA: TGTGCCAGCAGCCCGACGGCAAGGGGAGGGCCCTACGAGCAGTACTTC. Its translation: CASSPTARGGPYEQYF.

The J gene is TRBJ1-4, the V gene TRBV5-4; D not resolved. Trimming took 6 bases from V and 0 from J, leaving 21 bases between them. The CDR3 covers 18 residues. The germline V gene encodes CDR1 SGHNT and CDR2 YYREEE (reference sequence). The DNA of the CDR3 is TGTGCCAGCACCACGACTGGAATCGTCCCCGCAACTAATGAAAAACTGTTTTTT. This sequence encodes CASTTTGIVPATNEKLFF.

V usage is TRBV13 and J usage is TRBJ1-3; D possibly corresponds to TRBD1 (6 bases). Trimming stripped 8 bases from V and 4 bases from J, with 12 bases between. CDR1 is PRHDT, CDR2 FYEKMQ, per germline (reference sequence). The CDR3 has 13 residues. DNA for the CDR3: TGTGCCAGCGGGCACAGGGCCGGAAACACCATATATTTT. Protein sequence: CASGHRAGNTIYF.

This clone was recorded only once. The chain employs TRBV6-6 and TRBJ1-1; D remains ambiguous. V was trimmed by 7 bases and J by 6 bases, leaving 15 bases between them. This CDR3 has 13 residues. CDR1 and CDR2 from the germline V gene are MNHNY and SVGAGI (reference sequence). The CDR3 reads CASIRTVVAEAFF. The CDR3 DNA sequence: TGTGCCAGCATTCGCACGGTTGTTGCTGAAGCTTTCTTT.

CDR3: CASTRLARGTDTQYF. In DNA, the CDR3 is TGCGCCAGCACCAGACTAGCGAGAGGGACAGATACGCAGTATTTT. The chain couples TRBV5-1 to TRBJ2-3; 8 bases fit TRBD2. Germline V lookup: CDR1 SGHRS, CDR2 YFSETQ. The CDR3 runs 15 residues. V trimming: 6 bases; J trimming: 3 bases; junction bases outside the gene matches: 9.

The V call is TRBV18, the J call TRBJ1-1; D is unclear. V lost 3 bases to trimming and J lost 3 bases, with 20 bases between them. The germline gives CDR1 KGHSH, CDR2 LQKENI. The CDR3 spans 17 residues. In DNA form, the CDR3 reads TGTGCCAGCTCACCGCGGAGGCTTTCCGGAGGAGACACTGAAGCTTTCTTT. Translated, it gives CASSPRRLSGGDTEAFF.

This clone was observed once. The chain uses TRBV5-1 and TRBJ2-7, with a possible D match to TRBD1 (6 bases). V lost 4 bases to trimming and J lost 1 base, with 21 bases between them. From germline, CDR1 is SGHRS and CDR2 YFSETQ. There are 17 residues in the CDR3. CDR3: CASSLPTQGPRSYEQYF. The CDR3 DNA reads TGCGCCAGCAGCCTTCCCACACAGGGCCCCCGGTCCTACGAGCAGTACTTC.

The chain employs TRBV11-2 and TRBJ2-2; D unclear. The V gene's germline CDR1 is SGHAT and CDR2 FQNNGV. The CDR3 runs to 13 residues. Deletions cut 6 bases from V and 5 bases from J, with 10 bases between. CDR3 nucleotide sequence: TGTGCCAGCAGATACGCAGAAACCGGGGAGCTGTTTTTT. Translation: CASRYAETGELFF. The full variable domain, in which reference TRBV11-2 and TRBJ2-2 provide the parts outside the CDR3, is EAGVAQSPRYKIIEKRQSVAFWCNPISGHATLYWYQQILGQGPKLLIQFQNNGVVDDSQLPKDRFSAERLKGVDSTLKIQPAKLEDSAVYLCASRYAETGELFFGEGSRLTVL.

The rearrangement links TRBV6-1 to TRBJ1-2; D unclear. Germline lookup yields CDR1 MNHNS and CDR2 SASEGT. This CDR3 is built from 12 residues. Trimming removed 7 bases from V and 4 bases from J, with 10 bases in between. The CDR3 nucleotides read TGTGCCAGCATGCCGGGATCCTATGGCTACACCTTC. As protein: CASMPGSYGYTF.

The chain couples TRBV4-2 to TRBJ1-2; perhaps TRBD1 as D (6 bases). From germline, CDR1 is LGHNA and CDR2 YNFKEQ. The CDR3 has 13 amino acids. Trimming left V 0 bases short and J 7 bases short, with 9 bases between. The CDR3 DNA sequence: TGTGCCAGCAGCCAAGAAACAGGGCTTGGCTACACCTTC. Translated, it gives CASSQETGLGYTF.

This rearrangement joins TRBV7-9 to TRBJ1-1; unclear D gene. The V gene's germline CDR1 is SEHNR and CDR2 FQNEAQ (reference sequence). The CDR3 loop spans 14 amino acids. Trimming removed 1 base from V and 1 base from J, with 7 bases in between. This chain's CDR3 is CASSLGQSNTEAFF. DNA for the CDR3: TGTGCCAGCAGCTTAGGGCAGTCGAACACTGAAGCTTTCTTT.

This clone was detected only a few times. The chain has TRBV30 and TRBJ2-1; no firm D call. The CDR3 length is 13 residues. Germline V lookup: CDR1 GTSNPN, CDR2 SVGIG (reference sequence). V dropped 3 bases and J dropped 8 bases, with 14 bases sitting between them. The CDR3 nucleotides are TGTGCCTGGAGCCCCCTCCCGGCGGATGAGCAGTTCTTC. Translating gives CAWSPLPADEQFF.

The rearrangement joins TRBV2 to TRBJ1-3; maybe TRBD1 (6 bases). This CDR3 is built from 15 residues. The germline V gene has CDR1 SNHLY and CDR2 FYNNEI. V was trimmed by 10 bases and J by 3 bases, leaving 19 bases between them. CDR3 bases: TGTGCCATAGCACAGGGCAAGGTCATTGGAAACACCATATATTTT. It translates to CAIAQGKVIGNTIYF.

This CDR3 is CASSVAGGTQETQYF. DNA of the CDR3: TGTGCCAGCAGCGTAGCGGGGGGGACCCAAGAGACCCAGTACTTC. The chain combines TRBV9 with TRBJ2-5; 8 bases map to TRBD2. CDR1 and CDR2 (germline): SGDLS, YYNGEE. With V trimmed by 0 bases and J by 1 base, 2 bases remained unmatched. This CDR3 spans 15 amino acids.

The V call is TRBV30, the J call TRBJ1-4, with D possibly matching TRBD1 (5 bases). V was pared by 3 bases and J by 0 bases, with 11 bases between. Per germline, CDR1 GTSNPN and CDR2 SVGIG (reference sequence). The CDR3 totals 15 residues. The CDR3 loop is CAWRPQGATNEKLFF. CDR3 DNA: TGTGCCTGGAGACCTCAGGGTGCAACTAATGAAAAACTGTTTTTT.

This chain links TRBV28 with TRBJ1-1; tentatively, D is TRBD1 (5 bases). V lost 5 bases, J lost 6 bases, and 10 bases lay in between. The CDR3 extends over 12 amino acids. CDR1 MDHEN and CDR2 SYDVKM come from the germline V gene. As DNA, the CDR3 is TGTGCCAGCAGTCCGACGACAGCTGAAGCTTTCTTT. Protein product: CASSPTTAEAFF.

The V call is TRBV5-1, the J call TRBJ2-5; 11 bases fit TRBD2. This CDR3 region has 16 residues. Per germline, CDR1 SGHRS and CDR2 YFSETQ. Unmatched junction bases numbered 9, after V lost 3 bases and J lost 5 bases. Here the CDR3 reads CASSSFSGGATETQYF. The CDR3 region has the DNA TGCGCCAGCAGCTCCTTTAGCGGGGGGGCCACGGAGACCCAGTACTTC.